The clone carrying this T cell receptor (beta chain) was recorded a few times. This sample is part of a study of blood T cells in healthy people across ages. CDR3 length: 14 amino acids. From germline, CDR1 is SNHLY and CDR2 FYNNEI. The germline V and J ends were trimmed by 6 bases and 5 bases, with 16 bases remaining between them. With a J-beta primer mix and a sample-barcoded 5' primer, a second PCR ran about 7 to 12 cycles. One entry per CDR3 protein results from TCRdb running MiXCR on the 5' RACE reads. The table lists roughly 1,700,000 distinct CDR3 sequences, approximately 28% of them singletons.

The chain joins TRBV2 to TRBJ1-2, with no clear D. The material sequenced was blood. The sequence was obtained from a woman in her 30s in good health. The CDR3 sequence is CASRVPIGAYGYTF. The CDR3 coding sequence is TGTGCCAGCAGGGTTCCTATCGGAGCGTATGGCTACACCTTC.